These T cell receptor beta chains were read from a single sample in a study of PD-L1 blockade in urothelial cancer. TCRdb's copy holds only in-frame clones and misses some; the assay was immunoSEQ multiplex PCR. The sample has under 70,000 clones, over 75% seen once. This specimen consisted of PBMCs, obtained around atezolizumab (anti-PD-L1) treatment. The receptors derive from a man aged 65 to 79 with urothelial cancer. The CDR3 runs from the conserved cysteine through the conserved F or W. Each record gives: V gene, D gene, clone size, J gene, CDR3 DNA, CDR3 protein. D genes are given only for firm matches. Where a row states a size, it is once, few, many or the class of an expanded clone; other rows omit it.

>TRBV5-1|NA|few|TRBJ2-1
TGCGCCAGCGGCGAGAGAGGTGCCCACAATGAGCAGTTCTTC
CASGERGAHNEQFF
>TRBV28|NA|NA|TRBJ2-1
TGTGCCAGCAGTTTATCCAAAGGATTCATAGGAGGGATTGTAAGCTACAATGAGCAGTTCTTC
CASSLSKGFIGGIVSYNEQFF
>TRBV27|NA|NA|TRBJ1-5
TGTGCCAGCAGTTTATCAGGCGGGATAGGGCAGCCCCAGCATTTT
CASSLSGGIGQPQHF
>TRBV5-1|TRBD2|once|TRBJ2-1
TGCGCCAGCAGCTGGGGGGGACTAGCGGGAGCGGGGGATGAGCAGTTCTTC
CASSWGGLAGAGDEQFF
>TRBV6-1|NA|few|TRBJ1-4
TGTGCCAGCAGTCGCGGGGCATCTGAAAAACTGTTTTTT
CASSRGASEKLFF
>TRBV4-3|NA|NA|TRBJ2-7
TGCGCCAGCAGCCAAGCCCTCCTTCCGGGAGTAAGGTCCTACGAGCAGTACTTC
CASSQALLPGVRSYEQYF
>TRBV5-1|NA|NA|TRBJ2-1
TGCGCCAGCAGCCGGGACGGGGGGACAAATGAGCAGTTCTTC
CASSRDGGTNEQFF
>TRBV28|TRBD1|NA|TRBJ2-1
TGTGCCAGTAGCTTACTAGGGACAGGGGGAATCTTC
CASSLLGTGGIF
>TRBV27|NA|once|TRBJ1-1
TGTGCCAGCAGTTTGGGAGGGACCACTGAAGCTTTCTTT
CASSLGGTTEAFF
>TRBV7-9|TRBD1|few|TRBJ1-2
TGTGCCAGCAGCTCTCGAACCGGGACAGGGTACAATGGCTACACCTTC
CASSSRTGTGYNGYTF
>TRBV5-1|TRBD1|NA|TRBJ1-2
TGCGCCAGCAGCTTGGAGGCAGGGGGCGATAGTGGCTACACCTTC
CASSLEAGGDSGYTF
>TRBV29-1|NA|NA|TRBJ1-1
TGCAGCGTTGAAGATCTGGGGGCCGGCTTAGCTTTCTTT
CSVEDLGAGLAFF
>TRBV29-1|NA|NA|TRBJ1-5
TGCAGCGTGAAAGGGGGTCCCCAGGAATCCGGGGATCAGCCCCAGCATTTT
CSVKGGPQESGDQPQHF
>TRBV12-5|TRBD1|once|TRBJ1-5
TGTGCTAGTGGTGACGACAGGGTGGGCAATCAGCCCCAGCATTTT
CASGDDRVGNQPQHF
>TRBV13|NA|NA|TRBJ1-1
TGTGCCAGCAGCGTGGGGGGTTGGGTGAACACTGAAGCTTTCTTT
CASSVGGWVNTEAFF
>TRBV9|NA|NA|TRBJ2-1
TGTGCCAGCAGCGTAAGGGAGGTCCCCAGATCCTACAATGAGCAGTTCTTC
CASSVREVPRSYNEQFF
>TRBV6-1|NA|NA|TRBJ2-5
TGTGCCAGCAGTGAAGTGGGCCATCAGTACTTC
CASSEVGHQYF
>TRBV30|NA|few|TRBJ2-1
TGTGCCTGGATGGGGGGCGGGAGCTACAATGAGCAGTTCTTC
CAWMGGGSYNEQFF
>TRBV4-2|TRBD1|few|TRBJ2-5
TGTGCCAGCAGCGGGACAGGGGGCGAGGAGACCCAGTACTTC
CASSGTGGEETQYF
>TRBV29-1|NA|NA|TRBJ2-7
TGCAGCGTTGAAGGGTGGACACCACACAGCTCCTACGAGCAGTACTTC
CSVEGWTPHSSYEQYF
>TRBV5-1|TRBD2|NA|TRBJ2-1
TGCGCCAGCAGCACATCCGGGACTACGAACAATGAGCAGTTCTTC
CASSTSGTTNNEQFF
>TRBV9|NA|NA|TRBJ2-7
TGTGCCAGCAGCCCATCGCCCTTCGGGGGCGAGCAGTACTTC
CASSPSPFGGEQYF
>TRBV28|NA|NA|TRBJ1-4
TGTGCCAGCAGTCTGACTTACGCCTCAACTAATGAAAAACTGTTTTTT
CASSLTYASTNEKLFF
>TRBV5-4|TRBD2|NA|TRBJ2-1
TGTGCCAGCATACCTGAGTTTCCGGGACTAGCGGATTACAATGAGCAGTTCTTC
CASIPEFPGLADYNEQFF
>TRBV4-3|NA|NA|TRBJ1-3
TGCGCCAGCAGCCAAGACCCAGGTAGAGGAAACACCATATATTTT
CASSQDPGRGNTIYF
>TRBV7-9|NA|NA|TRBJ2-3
TGTGCCAGCAGCTTAGCGGGAGTGAGTACAGATACGCAGTATTTT
CASSLAGVSTDTQYF
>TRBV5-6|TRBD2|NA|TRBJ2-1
TGTGCCAGCAGCTTGAGTGAAATAGCGGGAGGCCATGAGCAGTTCTTC
CASSLSEIAGGHEQFF
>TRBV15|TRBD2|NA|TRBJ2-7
TGTGCCACCAGCAAAAATAGCGGGAGGGCCGACGAGCAGTACTTC
CATSKNSGRADEQYF
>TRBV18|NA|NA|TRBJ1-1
TGTGCCAGCTCACAACAGCTGAACACTGAAGCTTTCTTT
CASSQQLNTEAFF
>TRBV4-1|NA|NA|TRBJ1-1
TGCGCCAGCAGCCAAGATCAGGTGAACACTGAAGCTTTCTTT
CASSQDQVNTEAFF
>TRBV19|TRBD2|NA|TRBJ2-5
TGTGCCAGTAAATTCACTAGCGGGAGAGCGCAAGAGACCCAGTACTTC
CASKFTSGRAQETQYF